These 29 T cell receptor beta chains came from one sample sequenced in a study of response to subunit inactivated influenza vaccine. In TCRdb, the RT-PCR reads were re-called with MiXCR into one record per CDR3 protein. The sample includes some 640,000 distinct CDR3 sequences, 14% of them seen just once. The sample consisted of PBMCs from blood, taken around 15 days before vaccination. The receptors come from a man aged 50 or older who received an inactivated influenza vaccine.

This clonotype was recorded at least ten times. This chain uses TRBV30 with TRBJ1-6; no firm D call. Per germline, CDR1 GTSNPN and CDR2 SVGIG (reference sequence). The V and J ends lost 1 base and 9 bases respectively, with 16 bases between them. This CDR3 has 15 amino acids. In nucleotides, the CDR3 is TGTGCCTGGAGTGGGCCACTTATAGGAGGTTCACCCCTCCACTTT. This encodes CAWSGPLIGGSPLHF.

In this sample, this clonotype turned up many times. This chain uses TRBV27 with TRBJ1-2; 8 bases line up with TRBD1. Germline V gives CDR1 MNHEY, CDR2 SMNVEV (reference sequence). Trimming took 5 bases from V and 8 from J; bases not matched to a gene: 7. This CDR3 region has 13 residues. The CDR3 DNA reads TGTGCCAGCAGTCCGCAGGGGGCGCCGGGCTACACCTTC. It specifies CASSPQGAPGYTF.

The table lists this clonotype with many counts. This chain connects TRBV6-2 or TRBV6-3 to TRBJ1-5; possible D gene TRBD1, 6 bases. This CDR3 is 12 amino acids long. From germline, CDR1 is MNHEY and CDR2 SVGEGT. V dropped 4 bases and J dropped 7 bases, with 8 bases sitting between them. The CDR3 reads CASSLDRQPQHF. CDR3 coding DNA: TGTGCCAGCAGTTTGGACAGACAGCCCCAGCATTTT.

This clonotype was observed a few times. The chain couples TRBV20-1 to TRBJ1-1; 8 bases are shared with TRBD1. CDR1 and CDR2 (germline): DFQATT, SNEGSKA (reference sequence). Germline trimming cut 5 bases from V and 0 bases from J; bases unmatched to any gene: 8. CDR3 length: 15 residues. The CDR3 coding sequence is TGCAGTGCTCAAACCCGGACAGGGATGAACACTGAAGCTTTCTTT. Amino acids: CSAQTRTGMNTEAFF.

This rearrangement joins TRBV21-1 to TRBJ2-1; TRBD2 is taken as the D call from the table, unchecked against the DNA. TRBV21-1 represents a pseudogene. This CDR3 spans 17 amino acids. The CDR3 spells CASSKRTSGGPRHEQFF. CDR3 coding DNA: TGTGCCAGCAGCAAAAGGACTAGCGGGGGGCCCCGTCATGAGCAGTTCTTC.

This clonotype was picked up a small number of times. The V gene is TRBV2, the J gene TRBJ2-5; the D is unclear. The CDR3 has 13 residues. The germline gives CDR1 SNHLY, CDR2 FYNNEI. The V gene lost 4 bases and the J gene lost 4 bases, with 10 bases spanning the gap. CDR3 sequence: CASSVGLGETQYF. For the CDR3, the DNA is TGTGCCAGCAGTGTAGGGCTAGGAGAGACCCAGTACTTC.

This clonotype has only a few counts. This chain uses TRBV20-1 with TRBJ2-1, with D perhaps being TRBD1 or TRBD2 (7 bases each). Germline V gene sequence: CDR1 DFQATT, CDR2 SNEGSKA (reference sequence). The CDR3 covers 15 residues. Trimming shortened V by 4 bases and J by 8 bases, and 21 bases separated the two germline ends. CDR3: CSATGGREGRDEQFF. The CDR3 region has the DNA TGCAGTGCTACAGGGGGGAGGGAGGGCCGAGATGAGCAGTTCTTC.

This clonotype came up a few times. The V and J genes are TRBV20-1 and TRBJ2-3; a weak D match, TRBD2 (6 bases). The CDR3 extends over 15 amino acids. Looked up from germline, CDR1 is DFQATT and CDR2 is SNEGSKA (reference sequence). V dropped 6 bases and J dropped 2 bases, with 18 bases sitting between them. The DNA for the CDR3 is TGCAGTGCAAACGGCGGGGCTGATTTCACAGATACGCAGTATTTT. This gives the protein CSANGGADFTDTQYF.

This clonotype was counted many times. The gene calls are TRBV4-3 and TRBJ2-1; no clear D. The CDR3 is 14 amino acids. Trimming stripped 3 bases from V and 1 base from J, with 7 bases between. Germline CDR1 and CDR2: LGHNA and YSLEER. In nucleotides, the CDR3 is TGCGCCAGCAGCCACCGCGGATCCTACAATGAGCAGTTCTTC. Its translation: CASSHRGSYNEQFF.

The CDR3 nucleotides read TGTGCCAGCAGGATGAGCATGAGGGACGACGAGCAGTACTTC. It codes for CASRMSMRDDEQYF. The rearrangement joins TRBV6-1 to TRBJ2-7, with D possibly being TRBD1 or TRBD2 (5 bases each). CDR1 is MNHNS and CDR2 is SASEGT in the germline V gene. Trimming cost V 6 bases and J 5 bases, with 17 bases left between them. CDR3 length: 14 residues.

In this sample, this clonotype turned up many times. V is TRBV12-3 or TRBV12-4 and J is TRBJ2-5; unclear D gene. The ends were cut back, 7 bases at V and 9 bases at J, with 15 bases in the middle. The CDR3 has 12 amino acids. The CDR3, as DNA: TGTGCCAGCAATCCTTGGAGACGGGCCCAGTACTTC. Translating it yields CASNPWRRAQYF.

This clonotype was detected only a few times. The rearrangement joins TRBV4-3 to TRBJ2-3; 7 positions match TRBD2. Trimming cost V 1 base and J 2 bases; bases outside gene matches: 3. The germline gives CDR1 LGHNA, CDR2 YSLEER. This CDR3 has 15 amino acids. CDR3 sequence (DNA): TGCGCCAGCAGCCAAGGGGGGGGAGACACAGATACGCAGTATTTT. It yields the protein CASSQGGGDTDTQYF.

This chain connects TRBV28 to TRBJ2-7; 8 bases line up with TRBD1. CDR1 MDHEN and CDR2 SYDVKM come from the germline V gene. CDR3 size: 17 residues. V lost 5 bases, J lost 7 bases, and 19 bases stayed unmatched. CDR3 sequence: CASSRQGAGIIGWEQYF. CDR3 nucleotide sequence: TGTGCCAGCAGTCGGCAGGGGGCTGGGATCATAGGATGGGAGCAGTACTTC.

This rearrangement joins TRBV10-3 to TRBJ2-7; 9 bases match TRBD1. With 4 bases clipped from V and 2 bases from J, the junction kept 6 bases outside the gene matches. CDR1 is ENHRY and CDR2 is SYGVKD in the germline V gene. The CDR3 is 15 amino acids. The CDR3 sequence is CAISATGTGTYEQYF. CDR3 DNA: TGTGCCATCAGTGCCACCGGGACAGGGACCTACGAGCAGTACTTC.

This clonotype was counted only a few times. The chain joins TRBV3-1 to TRBJ2-2, with 13 bases that match TRBD2. Germline loops: CDR1 LGHDT, CDR2 YNNKEL (reference sequence). The CDR3 extends over 18 amino acids. Germline trimming cut 4 bases from V and 0 bases from J; bases unmatched to any gene: 5. The CDR3 nucleotides read TGTGCCAGCAGCCGCAGACTAGCGGGGGGTCCGAACACCGGGGAGCTGTTTTTT. Protein product: CASSRRLAGGPNTGELFF. The variable domain in full, with the rest retrieved from reference TRBV3-1 and TRBJ2-2, is DTAVSQTPKYLVTQMGNDKSIKCEQNLGHDTMYWYKQDSKKFLKIMFSYNNKELIINETVPNRFSPKSPDKAHLNLHINSLELGDSAVYFCASSRRLAGGPNTGELFFGEGSRLTVL.

This clonotype has only a few counts. J is TRBJ2-1 and V is TRBV6-1; 8 bases agree with TRBD2. V was pared by 5 bases and J by 8 bases, with 11 bases of the junction left unmatched. The germline CDR1 and CDR2 sequences are MNHNS and SASEGT. The CDR3 consists of 15 residues. The CDR3 region has the DNA TGTGCCAGCAGTCGCAGCGGGAGACGTGCCGATGAGCAGTTCTTC. Amino acid sequence: CASSRSGRRADEQFF.

This clonotype was counted a few times. The chain employs TRBV20-1 and TRBJ2-2, with TRBD2 identical over 8 bases. CDR3 length: 17 residues. Germline V gene lookup returns CDR1 DFQATT and CDR2 SNEGSKA (reference sequence). Trimming took 0 bases from V and 7 from J; bases not matched to a gene: 13. CDR3 nucleotides: TGCAGTGCTAGAGATGGAGTTCGAGCGGGAGCGGGCGGGGAGCTGTTTTTT. Translation: CSARDGVRAGAGGELFF.

This rearrangement joins TRBV12-3 or TRBV12-4 to TRBJ1-5; 9 nucleotides agree with TRBD1. The junction had 9 bases not matched to a gene; V was cut back by 5 bases and J by 1 base. The length of the CDR3 is 17 residues. CDR3 in DNA: TGTGCCAGCAGTCCACAGGGGGCAAAGGGGAGCAATCAGCCCCAGCATTTT. Encoded protein: CASSPQGAKGSNQPQHF.

This clonotype occurred a few times. The chain uses TRBV30 and TRBJ2-3; D uncertain. Per the germline V gene, CDR1 is GTSNPN and CDR2 is SVGIG (reference sequence). The V end lost 1 base, the J end lost 5 bases, and 4 bases lay between the germline ends. CDR3 length: 11 amino acids. CDR3 DNA: TGTGCCTGGAGTGGATTAGATACGCAGTATTTT. Translating gives CAWSGLDTQYF.

V usage is TRBV28 and J usage is TRBJ2-7; D ambiguous. Germline lookup yields CDR1 MDHEN and CDR2 SYDVKM. The length of the CDR3 is 12 residues. V dropped 3 bases and J dropped 6 bases, with 9 bases sitting between them. This CDR3 reads CASSFPGGEQYF. CDR3 in DNA: TGTGCCAGCAGTTTTCCGGGCGGCGAGCAGTACTTC.

V usage is TRBV15 and J usage is TRBJ2-7; D not resolved. The CDR3 loop spans 16 amino acids. Trimming removed 1 base at V and 2 bases at J, with 15 bases between. Germline assignment: CDR1 LNHNV and CDR2 YYDKDF (reference sequence). DNA for the CDR3: TGTGCCACCAGCAGAGGTAATAGCAGGATCACCTACGAGCAGTACTTC. It codes for CATSRGNSRITYEQYF.

This clonotype was detected a few times. The V call is TRBV6-1, the J call TRBJ2-2; the D is unclear. This CDR3 has 15 amino acids. V lost 2 bases and J 1 base, leaving 8 bases between the germline ends. Germline CDR1 reads MNHNS; CDR2 reads SASEGT. The CDR3 spells CASSEYPGNTGELFF. The CDR3 region has the DNA TGTGCCAGCAGTGAATATCCAGGGAACACCGGGGAGCTGTTTTTT.

This chain joins TRBV7-9 and TRBJ1-1; 10 bases fit TRBD1. Germline loops: CDR1 SEHNR, CDR2 FQNEAQ (reference sequence). This CDR3 is built from 14 residues. J lost 7 bases, V lost 5 bases, and 7 bases had no gene match. The CDR3 DNA follows: TGTGCCAGCAGCCCGCCGGACAGGGGGGGTGAAGCTTTCTTT. Protein product: CASSPPDRGGEAFF. Complete variable domain (other parts from reference TRBV7-9 and TRBJ1-1): DTGVSQNPRHKITKRGQNVTFRCDPISEHNRLYWYRQTLGQGPEFLTYFQNEAQLEKSRLLSDRFSAERPKGSFSTLEIQRTEQGDSAMYLCASSPPDRGGEAFFGQGTRLTVV.

This clonotype was seen only a few times. The CDR3 DNA follows: TGCGCCAGCAGCTTGGCCAGGGAATATGGCTACACCTTC. This translates into CASSLAREYGYTF. The rearrangement uses TRBV5-1 and TRBJ1-2; possibly TRBD1 for D (5 bases). The CDR3 totals 13 residues. Trimming removed 0 bases from V and 5 bases from J, with 8 bases in between. The germline V gene encodes CDR1 SGHRS and CDR2 YFSETQ. The whole variable domain, remainder taken from reference TRBV5-1 and TRBJ1-2, is KAGVTQTPRYLIKTRGQQVTLSCSPISGHRSVSWYQQTPGQGLQFLFEYFSETQRNKGNFPGRFSGRQFSNSRSEMNVSTLELGDSALYLCASSLAREYGYTFGSGTRLTVV.

Only a few counts were recorded for this clonotype. This chain links TRBV20-1 with TRBJ2-1; D might be TRBD1 (5 bases). Trimming took 4 bases from V and 0 from J, leaving 13 bases between them. CDR3 length: 15 residues. Germline loops: CDR1 DFQATT, CDR2 SNEGSKA (reference sequence). The DNA for the CDR3 is TGCAGTGCTATCAAAGACAGCGTCTCCTACAATGAGCAGTTCTTC. This gives the protein CSAIKDSVSYNEQFF.

This clonotype came up a few times. The chain employs TRBV7-2 and TRBJ2-3; D possibly corresponds to TRBD1 (5 bases). CDR3 size: 14 residues. Looked up from germline, CDR1 is SGHTA and CDR2 is FQGNSA. The ends were cut back, 5 bases at V and 7 bases at J, with 16 bases in the middle. The CDR3 region is CASSPSQGAYTQYF. In DNA form, the CDR3 reads TGTGCCAGCAGCCCCAGCCAAGGGGCCTATACGCAGTATTTT.

Details on this clonotype: Compared with germline, one end of the junction differs, possibly owing to a read error. The rearrangement links TRBV7-9 to TRBJ2-7; D is possibly TRBD1 (5 bases). Germline CDR1 reads SEHNR; CDR2 reads FQNEAQ (reference sequence). This CDR3 is built from 14 residues. CDR3 sequence reads: CASSPSPTDIPVNF. The DNA of the CDR3 is TGTGCCAGCAGCCCTTCTCCGACGGACATTCCGGTTAACTTC.

The rearrangement uses TRBV4-2 and TRBJ2-7; TRBD2 matches 7 bases. J gave up 4 bases and V 0 bases, and 9 bases lay outside the gene matches. The CDR3 is 16 residues long. In germline, CDR1 is LGHNA, CDR2 YNFKEQ. The CDR3 nucleotides read TGTGCCAGCAGCCAAGAAACGGAATGGGGGGGATACGAGCAGTACTTC. Amino acid sequence: CASSQETEWGGYEQYF.

The sample holds a few counts of this clonotype. The chain recombines TRBV6-1 with TRBJ1-1; no firm D call. Trimming took off 0 bases at V and 3 bases at J, with 8 bases between the two ends. CDR1 MNHNS and CDR2 SASEGT come from the germline V gene. CDR3 length: 14 amino acids. CDR3: CASSEAFGHTEAFF. Here the CDR3 DNA reads TGTGCCAGCAGTGAAGCCTTCGGGCACACTGAAGCTTTCTTT.